This entry is about one T cell receptor beta chain. The record originates from a study of blood T cell repertoires in COVID-19. In germline, CDR1 is MNHEY, CDR2 SVGAGI. The CDR3 length is 14 residues. V gave up 7 bases and J gave up 5 bases; unmatched junction bases: 8. During active infection, Seattle patients enrolled and were then monitored through disease. Some clones are missing from TCRdb's copy, which holds only in-frame ones; the method was immunoSEQ multiplex PCR. The sample includes about 220,000 clones, 75% to 85% seen only once; the top ten take under 2.5%. The chain joins TRBV6-5 to TRBJ2-7; the match to TRBD1 covers 10 bases. The specimen sequenced was peripheral blood. The origin of this receptor is a woman aged 65 to 85 with COVID-19, enrolled during active disease. This CDR3 is CASTADRGRNEQYF. CDR3 DNA sequence: TGTGCCAGCACCGCGGACAGGGGGAGGAACGAGCAGTACTTC.